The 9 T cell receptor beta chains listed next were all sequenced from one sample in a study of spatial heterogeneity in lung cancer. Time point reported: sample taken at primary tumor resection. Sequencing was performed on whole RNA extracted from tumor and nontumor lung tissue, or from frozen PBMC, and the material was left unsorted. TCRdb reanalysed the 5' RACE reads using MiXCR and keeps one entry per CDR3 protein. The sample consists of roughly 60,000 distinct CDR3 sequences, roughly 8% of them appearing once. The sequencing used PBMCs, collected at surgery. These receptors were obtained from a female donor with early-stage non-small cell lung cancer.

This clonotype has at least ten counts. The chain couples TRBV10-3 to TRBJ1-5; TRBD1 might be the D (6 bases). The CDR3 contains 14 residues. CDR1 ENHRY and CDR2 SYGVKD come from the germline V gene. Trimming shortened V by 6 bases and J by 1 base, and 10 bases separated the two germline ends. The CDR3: CAISRDTSNQPQHF. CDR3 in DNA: TGTGCCATCAGCCGGGACACGAGCAATCAGCCCCAGCATTTT.

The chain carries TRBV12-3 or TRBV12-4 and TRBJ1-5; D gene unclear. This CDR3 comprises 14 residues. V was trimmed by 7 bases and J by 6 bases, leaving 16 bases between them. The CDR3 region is CASKWAAGAQPQHF. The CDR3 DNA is TGTGCCAGCAAGTGGGCAGCGGGAGCTCAGCCCCAGCATTTT.

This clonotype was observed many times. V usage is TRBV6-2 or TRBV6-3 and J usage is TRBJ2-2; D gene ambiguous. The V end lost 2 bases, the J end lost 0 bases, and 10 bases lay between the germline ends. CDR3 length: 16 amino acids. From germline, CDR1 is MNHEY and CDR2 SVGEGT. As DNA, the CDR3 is TGTGCCAGCAGTTACATGAGTGGGGCGAACACCGGGGAGCTGTTTTTT. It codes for CASSYMSGANTGELFF.

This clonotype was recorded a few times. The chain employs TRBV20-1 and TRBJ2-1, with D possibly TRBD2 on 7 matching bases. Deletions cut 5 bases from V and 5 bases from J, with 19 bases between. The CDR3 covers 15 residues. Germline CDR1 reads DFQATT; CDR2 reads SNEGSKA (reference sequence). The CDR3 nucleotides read TGCAGTGCTGAGGGGGGGCCGGGTTCTAACAATGAGCAGTTCTTC. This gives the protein CSAEGGPGSNNEQFF.

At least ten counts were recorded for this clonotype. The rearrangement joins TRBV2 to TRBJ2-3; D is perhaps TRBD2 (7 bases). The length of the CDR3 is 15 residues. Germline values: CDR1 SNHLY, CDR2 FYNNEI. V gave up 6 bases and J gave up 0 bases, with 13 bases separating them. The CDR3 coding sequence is TGTGCCAGCAGCCGACGGGGGGCTAGCACAGATACGCAGTATTTT. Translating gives CASSRRGASTDTQYF.

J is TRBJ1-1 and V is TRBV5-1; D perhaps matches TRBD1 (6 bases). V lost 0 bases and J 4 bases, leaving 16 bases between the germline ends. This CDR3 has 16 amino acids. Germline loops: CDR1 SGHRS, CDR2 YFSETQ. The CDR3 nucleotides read TGCGCCAGCAGCTTGGAGGGGTCAGGGGTGGGCACTGAAGCTTTCTTT. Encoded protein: CASSLEGSGVGTEAFF.

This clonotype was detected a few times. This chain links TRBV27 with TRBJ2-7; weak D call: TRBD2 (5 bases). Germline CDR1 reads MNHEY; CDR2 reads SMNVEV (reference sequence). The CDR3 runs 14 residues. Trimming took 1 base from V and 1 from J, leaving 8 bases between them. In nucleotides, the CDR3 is TGTGCCAGCAGTTTATATCGGGGATCCTACGAGCAGTACGTC. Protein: CASSLYRGSYEQYV.

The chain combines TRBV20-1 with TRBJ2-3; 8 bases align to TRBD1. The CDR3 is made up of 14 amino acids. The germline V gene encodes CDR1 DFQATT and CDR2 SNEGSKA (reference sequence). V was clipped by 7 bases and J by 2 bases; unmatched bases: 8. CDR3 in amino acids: CSGRDRRTTDTQYF. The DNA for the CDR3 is TGCAGTGGCCGGGACAGGAGGACCACAGATACGCAGTATTTT.

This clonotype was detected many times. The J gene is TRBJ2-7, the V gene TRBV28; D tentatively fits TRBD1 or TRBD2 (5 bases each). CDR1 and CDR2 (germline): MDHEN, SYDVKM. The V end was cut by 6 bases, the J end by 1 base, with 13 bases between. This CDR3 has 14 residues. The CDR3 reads CASSPSGPSYEQYV. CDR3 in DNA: TGTGCCAGCAGCCCTTCGGGACCTTCCTACGAGCAGTACGTC.